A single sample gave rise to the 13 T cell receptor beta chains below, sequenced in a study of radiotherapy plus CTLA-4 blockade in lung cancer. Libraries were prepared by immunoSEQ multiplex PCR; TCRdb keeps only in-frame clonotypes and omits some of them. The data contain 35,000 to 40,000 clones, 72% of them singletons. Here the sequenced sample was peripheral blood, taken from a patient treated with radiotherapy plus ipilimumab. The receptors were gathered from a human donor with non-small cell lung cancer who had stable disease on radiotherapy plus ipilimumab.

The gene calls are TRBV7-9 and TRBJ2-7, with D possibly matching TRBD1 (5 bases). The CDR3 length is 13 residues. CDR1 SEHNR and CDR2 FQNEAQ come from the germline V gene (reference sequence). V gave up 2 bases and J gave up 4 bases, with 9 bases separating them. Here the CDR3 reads CASSLKAGYEQYF. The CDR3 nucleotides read TGTGCCAGCAGCTTAAAGGCAGGGTACGAGCAGTACTTC.

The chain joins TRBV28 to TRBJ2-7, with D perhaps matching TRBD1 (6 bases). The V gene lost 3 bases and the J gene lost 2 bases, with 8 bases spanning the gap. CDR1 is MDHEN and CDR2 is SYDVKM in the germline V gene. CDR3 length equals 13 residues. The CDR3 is CASSLPGAYEQYF. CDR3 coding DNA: TGTGCCAGCAGTTTGCCAGGGGCCTACGAGCAGTACTTC.

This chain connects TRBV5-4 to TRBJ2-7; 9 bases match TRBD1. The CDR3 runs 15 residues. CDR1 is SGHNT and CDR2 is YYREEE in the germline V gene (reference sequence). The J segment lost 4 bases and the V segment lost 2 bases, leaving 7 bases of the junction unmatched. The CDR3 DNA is TGTGCCAGCAGCTTACCCCGAGGACAGGGGTACGAGCAGTACTTC. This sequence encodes CASSLPRGQGYEQYF.

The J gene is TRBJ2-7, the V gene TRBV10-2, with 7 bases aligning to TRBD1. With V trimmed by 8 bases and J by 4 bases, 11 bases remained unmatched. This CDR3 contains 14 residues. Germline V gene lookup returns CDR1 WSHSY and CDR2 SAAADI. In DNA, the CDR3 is TGCGCCAGCCGGGGACAGACTTTCTCTTACGAGCAGTACTTC. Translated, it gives CASRGQTFSYEQYF.

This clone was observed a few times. CDR3 nucleotide sequence: TGTGCCAGCAGCTCGCTTGGGCGACTAGCGGGGTACAATGAGCAGTTCTTC. Translating it yields CASSSLGRLAGYNEQFF. This chain connects TRBV5-6 to TRBJ2-1; 11 bases fit TRBD2. CDR1 SGHDT and CDR2 YYEEEE come from the germline V gene. The CDR3 sequence is 17 residues long. Unmatched junction bases numbered 9, after V lost 3 bases and J lost 4 bases.

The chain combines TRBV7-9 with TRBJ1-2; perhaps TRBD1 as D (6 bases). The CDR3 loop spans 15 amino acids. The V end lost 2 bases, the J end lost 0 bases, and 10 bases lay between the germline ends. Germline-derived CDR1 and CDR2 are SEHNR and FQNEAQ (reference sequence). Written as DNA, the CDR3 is TGTGCCAGCAGCTTAACAGGGAGAGCTAACTATGGCTACACCTTC. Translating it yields CASSLTGRANYGYTF.

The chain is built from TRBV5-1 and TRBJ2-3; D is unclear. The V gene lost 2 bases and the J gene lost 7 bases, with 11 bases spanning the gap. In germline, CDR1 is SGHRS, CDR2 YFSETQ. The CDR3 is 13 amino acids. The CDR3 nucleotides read TGCGCCAGCAGCTTAAGTCAACAGAATACGCAGTATTTT. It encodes CASSLSQQNTQYF. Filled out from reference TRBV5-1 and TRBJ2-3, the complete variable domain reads KAGVTQTPRYLIKTRGQQVTLSCSPISGHRSVSWYQQTPGQGLQFLFEYFSETQRNKGNFPGRFSGRQFSNSRSEMNVSTLELGDSALYLCASSLSQQNTQYFGPGTRLTVL.

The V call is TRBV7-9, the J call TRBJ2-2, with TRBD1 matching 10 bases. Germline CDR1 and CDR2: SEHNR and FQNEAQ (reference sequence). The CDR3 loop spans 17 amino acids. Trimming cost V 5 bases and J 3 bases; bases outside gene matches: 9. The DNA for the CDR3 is TGTGCCAGCAGCGCCGGGGCGGGACAGGGGTACACCGGGGAGCTGTTTTTT. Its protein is CASSAGAGQGYTGELFF.

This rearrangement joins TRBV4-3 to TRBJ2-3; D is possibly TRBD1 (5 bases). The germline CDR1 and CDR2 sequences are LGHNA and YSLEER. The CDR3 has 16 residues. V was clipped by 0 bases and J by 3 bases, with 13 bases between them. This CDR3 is CASSQDLIRGTDTQYF. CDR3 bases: TGCGCCAGCAGCCAAGACCTAATTAGGGGAACAGATACGCAGTATTTT.

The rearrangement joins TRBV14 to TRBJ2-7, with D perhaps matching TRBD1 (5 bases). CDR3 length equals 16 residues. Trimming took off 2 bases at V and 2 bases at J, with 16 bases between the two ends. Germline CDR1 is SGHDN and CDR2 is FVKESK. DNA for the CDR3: TGTGCCAGCAGCCAATGGGGCTATCTGCTACCCTACGAGCAGTACTTC. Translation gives CASSQWGYLLPYEQYF.

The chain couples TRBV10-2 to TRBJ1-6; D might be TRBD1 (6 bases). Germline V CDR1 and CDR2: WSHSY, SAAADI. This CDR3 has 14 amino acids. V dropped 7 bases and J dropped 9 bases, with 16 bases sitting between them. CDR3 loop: CASNPEGGVSPLHF. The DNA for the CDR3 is TGCGCCAGCAACCCGGAGGGGGGGGTTTCACCCCTCCACTTT.

The CDR3: CASSDSGGAIRETQYF. In nucleotides, the CDR3 is TGTGCCAGCAGTGACAGCGGGGGGGCCATTCGAGAGACCCAGTACTTC. V gene TRBV25-1 combines with J gene TRBJ2-5, with TRBD2 matching over 10 bases. The CDR3 runs to 16 residues. The V segment lost 3 bases and the J segment 4 bases; nucleotides outside the gene matches: 8. CDR1 and CDR2 from the germline V gene are MGHDK and SYGVNS. The full variable domain, rest sourced from reference TRBV25-1 and TRBJ2-5, is EADIYQTPRYLVIGTGKKITLECSQTMGHDKMYWYQQDPGMELHLIHYSYGVNSTEKGDLSSESTVSRIRTEHFPLTLESARPSHTSQYLCASSDSGGAIRETQYFGPGTRLLVL.

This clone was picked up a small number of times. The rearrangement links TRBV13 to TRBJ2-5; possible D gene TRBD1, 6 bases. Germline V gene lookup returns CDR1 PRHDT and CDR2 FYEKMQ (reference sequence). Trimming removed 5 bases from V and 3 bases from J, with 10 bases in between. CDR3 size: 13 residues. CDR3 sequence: CASSPSGEETQYF. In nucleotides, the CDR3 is TGTGCCAGCAGCCCCTCAGGGGAAGAGACCCAGTACTTC.